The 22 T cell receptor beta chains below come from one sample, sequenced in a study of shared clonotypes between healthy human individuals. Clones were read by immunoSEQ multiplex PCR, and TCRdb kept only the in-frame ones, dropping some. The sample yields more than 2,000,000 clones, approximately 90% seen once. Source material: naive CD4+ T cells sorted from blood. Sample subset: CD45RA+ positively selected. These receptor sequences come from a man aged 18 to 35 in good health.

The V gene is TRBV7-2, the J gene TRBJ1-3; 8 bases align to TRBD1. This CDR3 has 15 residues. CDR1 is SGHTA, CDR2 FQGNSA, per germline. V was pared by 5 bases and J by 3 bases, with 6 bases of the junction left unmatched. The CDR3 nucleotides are TGTGCCAGCAGCCTACATACAGGGGGTGGAAACACCATATATTTT. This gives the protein CASSLHTGGGNTIYF.

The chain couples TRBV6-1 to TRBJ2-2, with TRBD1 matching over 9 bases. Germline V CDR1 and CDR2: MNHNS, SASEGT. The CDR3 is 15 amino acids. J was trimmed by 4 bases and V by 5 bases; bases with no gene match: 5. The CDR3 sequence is CASSIQGAGTGELFF. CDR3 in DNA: TGTGCCAGCAGTATACAGGGGGCGGGCACCGGGGAGCTGTTTTTT.

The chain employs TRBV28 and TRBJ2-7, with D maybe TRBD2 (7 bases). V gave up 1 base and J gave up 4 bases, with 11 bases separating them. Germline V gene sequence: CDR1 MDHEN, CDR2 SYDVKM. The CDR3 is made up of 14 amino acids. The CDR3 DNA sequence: TGTGCCAGCAGTTTATCGGGGGGCATATACGAGCAGTACTTC. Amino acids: CASSLSGGIYEQYF. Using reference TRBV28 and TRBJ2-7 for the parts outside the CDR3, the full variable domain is DVKVTQSSRYLVKRTGEKVFLECVQDMDHENMFWYRQDPGLGLRLIYFSYDVKMKEKGDIPEGYSVSREKKERFSLILESASTNQTSMYLCASSLSGGIYEQYFGPGTRLTVT.

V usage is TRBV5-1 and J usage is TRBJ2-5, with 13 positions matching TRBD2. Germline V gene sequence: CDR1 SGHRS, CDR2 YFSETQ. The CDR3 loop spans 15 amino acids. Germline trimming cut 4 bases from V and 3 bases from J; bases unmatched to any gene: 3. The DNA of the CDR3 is TGCGCCAGCAGCCAGGGGACTAGCGGGGAAGAGACCCAGTACTTC. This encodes CASSQGTSGEETQYF.

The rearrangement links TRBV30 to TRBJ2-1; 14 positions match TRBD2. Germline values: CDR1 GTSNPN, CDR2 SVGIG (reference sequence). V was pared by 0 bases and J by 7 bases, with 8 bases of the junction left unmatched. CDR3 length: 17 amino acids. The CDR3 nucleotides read TGTGCCTGGAGTGTACAACTGACTAGCGGGGGGGCGAATGAGCAGTTCTTC. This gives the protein CAWSVQLTSGGANEQFF. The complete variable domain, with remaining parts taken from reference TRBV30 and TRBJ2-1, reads SQTIHQWPATLVQPVGSPLSLECTVEGTSNPNLYWYRQAAGRGLQLLFYSVGIGQISSEVPQNLSASRPQDRQFILSSKKLLLSDSGFYLCAWSVQLTSGGANEQFFGPGTRLTVL.

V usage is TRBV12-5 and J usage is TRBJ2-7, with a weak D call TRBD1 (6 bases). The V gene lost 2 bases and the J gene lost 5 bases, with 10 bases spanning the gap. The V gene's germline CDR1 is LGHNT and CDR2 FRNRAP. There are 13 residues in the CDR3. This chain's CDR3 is CASGLFTGNEQYF. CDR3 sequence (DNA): TGTGCTAGTGGTTTGTTCACAGGGAACGAGCAGTACTTC. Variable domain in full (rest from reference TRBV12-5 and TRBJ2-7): DARVTQTPRHKVTEMGQEVTMRCQPILGHNTVFWYRQTMMQGLELLAYFRNRAPLDDSGMPKDRFSAEMPDATLATLKIQPSEPRDSAVYFCASGLFTGNEQYFGPGTRLTVT.

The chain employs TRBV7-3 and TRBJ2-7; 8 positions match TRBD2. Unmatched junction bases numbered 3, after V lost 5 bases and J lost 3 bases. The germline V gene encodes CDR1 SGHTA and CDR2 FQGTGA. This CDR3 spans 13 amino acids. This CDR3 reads CASSPGLGYEQYF. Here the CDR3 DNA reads TGTGCCAGCAGCCCGGGACTAGGCTACGAGCAGTACTTC. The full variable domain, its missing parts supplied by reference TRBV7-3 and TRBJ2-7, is GAGVSQTPSNKVTEKGKYVELRCDPISGHTALYWYRQSLGQGPEFLIYFQGTGAADDSGLPNDRFFAVRPEGSVSTLKIQRTERGDSAVYLCASSPGLGYEQYFGPGTRLTVT.

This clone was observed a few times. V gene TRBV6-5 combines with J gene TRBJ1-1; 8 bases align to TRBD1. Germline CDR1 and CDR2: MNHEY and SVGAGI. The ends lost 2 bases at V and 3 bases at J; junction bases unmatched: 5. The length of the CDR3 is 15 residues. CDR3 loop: CASSYGGTGDTEAFF. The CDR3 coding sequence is TGTGCCAGCAGTTACGGCGGGACAGGCGACACTGAAGCTTTCTTT.

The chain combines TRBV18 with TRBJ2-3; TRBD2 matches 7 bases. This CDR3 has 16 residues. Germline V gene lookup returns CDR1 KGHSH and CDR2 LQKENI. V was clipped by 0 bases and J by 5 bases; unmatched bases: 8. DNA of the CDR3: TGTGCCAGCTCACCACCGGCGGGAGTTGGTGGAGATACGCAGTATTTT. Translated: CASSPPAGVGGDTQYF.

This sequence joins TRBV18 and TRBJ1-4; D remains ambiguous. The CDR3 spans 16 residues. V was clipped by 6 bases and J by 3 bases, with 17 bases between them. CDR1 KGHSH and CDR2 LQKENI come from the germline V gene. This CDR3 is CASSPLMPTSNEKLFF. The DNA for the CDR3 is TGTGCCAGCTCTCCCCTGATGCCCACCTCTAATGAAAAACTGTTTTTT.

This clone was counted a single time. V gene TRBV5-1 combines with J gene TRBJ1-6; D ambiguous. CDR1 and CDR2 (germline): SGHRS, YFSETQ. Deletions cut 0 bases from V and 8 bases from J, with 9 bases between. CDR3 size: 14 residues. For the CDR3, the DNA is TGCGCCAGCAGCTTGGTTCCAGAGGATTCACCCCTCCACTTT. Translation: CASSLVPEDSPLHF. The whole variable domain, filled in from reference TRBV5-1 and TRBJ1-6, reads KAGVTQTPRYLIKTRGQQVTLSCSPISGHRSVSWYQQTPGQGLQFLFEYFSETQRNKGNFPGRFSGRQFSNSRSEMNVSTLELGDSALYLCASSLVPEDSPLHFGNGTRLTVT.

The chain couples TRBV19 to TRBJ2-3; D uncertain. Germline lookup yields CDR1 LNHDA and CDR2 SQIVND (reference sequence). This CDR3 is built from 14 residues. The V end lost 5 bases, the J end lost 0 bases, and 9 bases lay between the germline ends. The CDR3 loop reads CASSDTSSTDTQYF. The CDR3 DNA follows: TGTGCCAGTAGTGATACCAGTAGCACAGATACGCAGTATTTT. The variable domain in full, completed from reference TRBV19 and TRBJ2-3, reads DGGITQSPKYLFRKEGQNVTLSCEQNLNHDAMYWYRQDPGQGLRLIYYSQIVNDFQKGDIAEGYSVSREKKESFPLTVTSAQKNPTAFYLCASSDTSSTDTQYFGPGTRLTVL.

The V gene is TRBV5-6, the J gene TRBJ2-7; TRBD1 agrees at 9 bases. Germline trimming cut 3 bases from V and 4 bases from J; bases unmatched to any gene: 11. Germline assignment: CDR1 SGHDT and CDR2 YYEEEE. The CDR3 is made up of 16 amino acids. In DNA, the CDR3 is TGTGCCAGCAGCTCAGCCCTCGGGACAGGGAGGTACGAGCAGTACTTC. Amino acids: CASSSALGTGRYEQYF.

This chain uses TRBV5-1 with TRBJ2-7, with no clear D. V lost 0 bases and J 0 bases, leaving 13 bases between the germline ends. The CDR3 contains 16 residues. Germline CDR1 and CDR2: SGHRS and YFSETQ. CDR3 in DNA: TGCGCCAGCAGCTTGGCCATCGGCGGACGCTCCTACGAGCAGTACTTC. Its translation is CASSLAIGGRSYEQYF.

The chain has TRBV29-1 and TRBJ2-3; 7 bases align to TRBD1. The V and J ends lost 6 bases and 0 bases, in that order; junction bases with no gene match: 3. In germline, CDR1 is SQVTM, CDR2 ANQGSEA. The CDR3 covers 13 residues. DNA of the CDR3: TGCAGCGTCTCGGGACAGAGCACAGATACGCAGTATTTT. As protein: CSVSGQSTDTQYF.

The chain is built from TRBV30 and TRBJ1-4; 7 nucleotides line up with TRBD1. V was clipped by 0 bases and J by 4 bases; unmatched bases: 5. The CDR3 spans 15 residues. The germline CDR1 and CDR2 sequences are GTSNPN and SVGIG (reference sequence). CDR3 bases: TGTGCCTGGAGTGTAGGACAGGAGAATAATGAAAAACTGTTTTTT. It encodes CAWSVGQENNEKLFF.

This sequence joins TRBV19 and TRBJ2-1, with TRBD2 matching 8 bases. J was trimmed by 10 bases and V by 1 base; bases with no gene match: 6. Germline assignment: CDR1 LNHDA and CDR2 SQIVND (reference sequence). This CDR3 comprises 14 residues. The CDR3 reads CASSIASGLGEQFF. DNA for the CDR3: TGTGCCAGTAGTATAGCTAGCGGGTTGGGGGAGCAGTTCTTC.

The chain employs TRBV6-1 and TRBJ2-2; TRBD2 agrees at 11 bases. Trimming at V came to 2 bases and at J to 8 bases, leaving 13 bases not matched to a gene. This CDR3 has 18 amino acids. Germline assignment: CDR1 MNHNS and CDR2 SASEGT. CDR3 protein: CASSEMKTSGAFAGELFF. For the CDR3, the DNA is TGTGCCAGCAGTGAAATGAAGACTAGCGGGGCTTTCGCGGGGGAGCTGTTTTTT.

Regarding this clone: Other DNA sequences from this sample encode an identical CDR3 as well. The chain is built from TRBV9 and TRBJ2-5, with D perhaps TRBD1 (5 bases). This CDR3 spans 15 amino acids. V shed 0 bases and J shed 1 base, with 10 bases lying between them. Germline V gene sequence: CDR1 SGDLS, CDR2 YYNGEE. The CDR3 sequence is CASSVVQGGQETQYF. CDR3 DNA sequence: TGTGCCAGCAGCGTAGTCCAGGGTGGCCAAGAGACCCAGTACTTC.

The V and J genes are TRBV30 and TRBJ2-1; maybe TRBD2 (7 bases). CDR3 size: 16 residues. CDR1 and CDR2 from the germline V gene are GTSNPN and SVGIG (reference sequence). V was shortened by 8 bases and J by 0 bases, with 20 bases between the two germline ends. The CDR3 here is CALEEGGYGSYNEQFF. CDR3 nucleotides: TGTGCCCTGGAGGAGGGGGGGTATGGCTCCTACAATGAGCAGTTCTTC.

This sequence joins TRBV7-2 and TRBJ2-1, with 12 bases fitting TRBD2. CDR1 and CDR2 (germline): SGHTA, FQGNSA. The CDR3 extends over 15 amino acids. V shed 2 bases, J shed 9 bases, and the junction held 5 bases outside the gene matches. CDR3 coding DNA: TGTGCCAGCAGCTTAAGGGGACTAGCGGGCGGTGAGCAGTTCTTC. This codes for CASSLRGLAGGEQFF. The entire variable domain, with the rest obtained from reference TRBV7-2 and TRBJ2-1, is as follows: GAGVSQSPSNKVTEKGKDVELRCDPISGHTALYWYRQSLGQGLEFLIYFQGNSAPDKSGLPSDRFSAERTGGSVSTLTIQRTQQEDSAVYLCASSLRGLAGGEQFFGPGTRLTVL.

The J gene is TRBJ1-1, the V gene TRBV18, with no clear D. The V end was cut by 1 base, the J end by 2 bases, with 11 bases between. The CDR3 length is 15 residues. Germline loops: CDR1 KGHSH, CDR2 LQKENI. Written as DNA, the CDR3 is TGTGCCAGCTCACCACTTGGGGTAGGAAACACTGAAGCTTTCTTT. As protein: CASSPLGVGNTEAFF.